This entry is about one TCR beta chain. These data belong to a study of T cell responses to AZD1222 COVID-19 vaccine. V lost 0 bases, J lost 0 bases, and 7 bases lay in between. This CDR3 is 15 amino acids long. The germline V gene has CDR1 SGDLS and CDR2 YYNGEE. Only in-frame clones appear in the TCRdb table, and some are missing; sequencing was by immunoSEQ multiplex PCR. The profile shows 150,000 to 200,000 clones, 80% to 95% of them singletons. This receptor was taken from an adult who received the AZD1222 COVID-19 vaccine. The chain carries TRBV9 and TRBJ1-3; D remains ambiguous. The material was peripheral blood, obtained 28 days after the second AZD1222 dose. CDR3 amino acids: CASSVGAASGNTIYF. The CDR3 region has the DNA TGTGCCAGCAGCGTAGGGGCTGCCTCTGGAAACACCATATATTTT.